Listed below are T cell receptor beta chains from one sample, sequenced in a study of control samples from healthy donors and cancer patients. TCRdb's table, derived via immunoSEQ multiplex PCR, lists solely in-frame clones and lacks some. The data show just under 100,000 clones, with more than 85% seen just once and 8% held by the top ten. The sequenced material came from blood. These receptors all come from a man younger than 35 in good health. Both conserved end residues are part of each CDR3. The D gene is left open where the match is weak. Not all rows give a size; the values are once, few, many and, for expanded clones, a class.

CDR3nt,CDR3aa,abundance,j_gene,d_gene,v_gene
TGTGCCAGCAGCTTAGTTGGGACCAACTATGGCTACACCTTC,CASSLVGTNYGYTF,NA,TRBJ1-2,NA,TRBV7-9
TGTGCCAGCAGCTCCTGGACTAGCCTAGGTAATGAGCAGTTCTTC,CASSSWTSLGNEQFF,once,TRBJ2-1,TRBD2,TRBV6-5
TGTGCCAGCTCACCAAGAGGGGCTCAGCGGGAGGGAAGCGAGCAGTACTTC,CASSPRGAQREGSEQYF,NA,TRBJ2-7,TRBD2,TRBV18
TGTGCCAGCAGCTCGTGGGACTTCACAGATACGCAGTATTTT,CASSSWDFTDTQYF,NA,TRBJ2-3,NA,TRBV11-2
TGTGCCAGCAGCTTGGGACAGGTGGCCACCTACGAGCAGTACTTC,CASSLGQVATYEQYF,NA,TRBJ2-7,NA,TRBV5-4
TGTGCCAGCAGCCTCGGGGGATCTGGAAACACCATATATTTT,CASSLGGSGNTIYF,NA,TRBJ1-3,NA,TRBV9
TGTGCCACCAGTGAGGGGACAGGGGGCACTGAAGCTTTCTTT,CATSEGTGGTEAFF,NA,TRBJ1-1,TRBD1,TRBV24-1
TGTGCCAGCAGTGTGTTCCCCGTTCGACAGGGGGTTTTAGCCAAAAACATTCAGTACTTC,CASSVFPVRQGVLAKNIQYF,once,TRBJ2-4,TRBD1,TRBV6-4
TGTGCCAGCAGCTCCCTTTTTCTCACCGGGAGGGCAGATACGCAGTATTTT,CASSSLFLTGRADTQYF,NA,TRBJ2-3,TRBD2,TRBV7-2
TGTGCCAGCAGCCACTCTAGCGGGAGGTCCTACGAGCAGTACTTC,CASSHSSGRSYEQYF,NA,TRBJ2-7,TRBD2,TRBV7-2
TGTGCCAGCAGCGACCCTGTTACTGGGACAGGCACAGATACGCAGTATTTT,CASSDPVTGTGTDTQYF,NA,TRBJ2-3,TRBD1,TRBV9
TGTGCCAGTAGTATTCTCCCCCCCACCCTGTCGAAGCCCCAGCATTTT,CASSILPPTLSKPQHF,NA,TRBJ1-5,NA,TRBV19
TGCGCCAGCAGCAAGGACAGGGAGATGGGCTATGGCTACACCTTC,CASSKDREMGYGYTF,NA,TRBJ1-2,TRBD1,TRBV5-1
TGTGCCACCGGATACAGGGGGGCTAATGAAAAACTGTTTTTT,CATGYRGANEKLFF,NA,TRBJ1-4,TRBD1,TRBV2
TGTGCCTGGAGTGATACCTATCTCCCATCACCCCTCCACTTT,CAWSDTYLPSPLHF,once,TRBJ1-6,NA,TRBV30
TGTGCCAGCAGCCCCCCGGGGGCCCAAGAGACCCAGTACTTC,CASSPPGAQETQYF,NA,TRBJ2-5,NA,TRBV7-9
TGTGCCAGTAGTATAGGTCAAGAGACCCAGTACTTC,CASSIGQETQYF,NA,TRBJ2-5,NA,TRBV19
TGTGCCTGGAGTTCCTACAGTCGGTATGGCTACACCTTC,CAWSSYSRYGYTF,NA,TRBJ1-2,NA,TRBV30
TGTGCCAGAAGCTTGGAGGGAGGGCATCAGCCCCAGCATTTT,CARSLEGGHQPQHF,NA,TRBJ1-5,NA,TRBV5-3
TGCACCAGCAGCCAAGTTTCAAAGGGGGACACTGAAGCTTTCTTT,CTSSQVSKGDTEAFF,many,TRBJ1-1,NA,TRBV1
TGCAGCGTACCAAAGGTGGGGGCCTACAATGAGCAGTTCTTC,CSVPKVGAYNEQFF,NA,TRBJ2-1,NA,TRBV29-1
TGTGCCAGCAGCTATTACAGGGGGCGCCTGTTAGGTGAAAAACTGTTTTTT,CASSYYRGRLLGEKLFF,NA,TRBJ1-4,TRBD1,TRBV7-2
TGCGCCAGCAGCTTGGTGGGACTAGCGGGAGGAGAGACCCAGTACTTC,CASSLVGLAGGETQYF,NA,TRBJ2-5,TRBD2,TRBV5-1
TGTGCCAGCAGTTCGACAGGGGGCACTGAAGCTTTCTTT,CASSSTGGTEAFF,NA,TRBJ1-1,TRBD1,TRBV12-3/TRBV12-4
TGTGCCAGCAGCCAAGGGACAGGGGGCCTGGCCGGGGAGCTGTTTTTT,CASSQGTGGLAGELFF,NA,TRBJ2-2,TRBD1,TRBV3-1/TRBV3-2
TGTGCCAGCAGTGAATCCCCCCGGCAGAGAAACACCATATATTTT,CASSESPRQRNTIYF,NA,TRBJ1-3,NA,TRBV6-1
TGTGCCAGCAGCAAGACGAAAGGGACTGAAGCTTTCTTT,CASSKTKGTEAFF,NA,TRBJ1-1,NA,TRBV21-1
TGCGCCAGCAGCCACGCAGGGAGCTCCTATAATTCACCCCTCCACTTT,CASSHAGSSYNSPLHF,NA,TRBJ1-6,NA,TRBV4-1
TGTGCCAGCAGTTTAGCGACAGGGGGAAATGAAAAACTGTTTTTT,CASSLATGGNEKLFF,once,TRBJ1-4,TRBD1,TRBV27
TGTGCCAGCAGTTTGATACCCAGGGATGGCTACACCTTC,CASSLIPRDGYTF,NA,TRBJ1-2,NA,TRBV27
TGTGCCAGCAGCCGCGGTAGGGCTGAAGCTTTCTTT,CASSRGRAEAFF,NA,TRBJ1-1,NA,TRBV12-3/TRBV12-4
TGTGCCAGCAGTTTGACAGAAAACTATGGCTACACCTTC,CASSLTENYGYTF,NA,TRBJ1-2,NA,TRBV12-3/TRBV12-4
TGTGCCAGCAGCGCCCTAGGACGGAGCTCCTATAATTCACCCCTCCATTTT,CASSALGRSSYNSPLHF,NA,TRBJ1-6,NA,TRBV9
TGCAGCGTTGAAGGGCACTCCGATGCCTACGAGCAGTACTTC,CSVEGHSDAYEQYF,NA,TRBJ2-7,NA,TRBV29-1
TGCAGCGTCCCGGTGGCCGGAGTGACCCAGTACTTC,CSVPVAGVTQYF,once,TRBJ2-5,NA,TRBV29-1
TGTGCCTGGAGTGTAGGGGCGGGTTCAAATCAGCCCCAGCATTTT,CAWSVGAGSNQPQHF,NA,TRBJ1-5,NA,TRBV30
TGTGCCGCACAGGGGGCAACTAATGAAAAACTGTTTTTT,CAAQGATNEKLFF,NA,TRBJ1-4,TRBD1,TRBV10-3
TGTGCCAGCAGTGAATCCCGCGTAGAGACCCAGTACTTC,CASSESRVETQYF,NA,TRBJ2-5,NA,TRBV6-1
TGTGCCAGCAGTTCTAAGAGCGGGGGGGCCGGGGAGCTGTTTTTT,CASSSKSGGAGELFF,NA,TRBJ2-2,TRBD2,TRBV27
TGTGCCAGCAGTCATAGCTATAGCAATCAGCCCCAGCATTTT,CASSHSYSNQPQHF,NA,TRBJ1-5,NA,TRBV9
TGTGCCAGCTCACCACCCGCCGGACACTCTGCAGATACGCAGTATTTT,CASSPPAGHSADTQYF,NA,TRBJ2-3,NA,TRBV18
TGTGCCAGCAGCTTAAGACAGATTTATGGCTACACCTTC,CASSLRQIYGYTF,NA,TRBJ1-2,NA,TRBV12-3/TRBV12-4
TGTGCCAGCGTTGCGGGGACAGGGAGTGTCACCGGGGAGCTGTTTTTT,CASVAGTGSVTGELFF,once,TRBJ2-2,TRBD1,TRBV2
TGTGCCAGCAGCCCGGGGGGCAGATCCTACGAGCAGTACTTC,CASSPGGRSYEQYF,few,TRBJ2-7,NA,TRBV11-3
TGTGCCAGCAGTTGGACCCAGGGCTTCTATGGCTACACCTTC,CASSWTQGFYGYTF,few,TRBJ1-2,NA,TRBV6-2/TRBV6-3
TGTGCCAGCAGTGAAGGACTGCCACCCCTCCACTTT,CASSEGLPPLHF,NA,TRBJ1-6,NA,TRBV2
TGTGCCAGCAGTTTAAGGGGTCATGGCTACACCTTC,CASSLRGHGYTF,NA,TRBJ1-2,NA,TRBV27
TGTGCCAGCAGCAGAACAGACTCCCTCCTCACTTTAAGCTCCTACAATGAGCGGTTCTTC,CASSRTDSLLTLSSYNERFF,NA,TRBJ2-1,NA,TRBV7-9
TGTGCCAGCAGTGAAGGAGTAACCTCTAGCACAGATACGCAGTATTTT,CASSEGVTSSTDTQYF,NA,TRBJ2-3,NA,TRBV6-1
TGTGCCATCAGTGACAGCCTTTCTAACTATGGCTACACCTTC,CAISDSLSNYGYTF,NA,TRBJ1-2,NA,TRBV10-3
TGTGCCAGCAGCCTGTTACTGGCTTCGGGTGGCTACACCTTC,CASSLLLASGGYTF,NA,TRBJ1-2,NA,TRBV3-1/TRBV3-2
TGTGCCAGCAGCCAAGGCAGGACCTATGGCTACACCTTC,CASSQGRTYGYTF,NA,TRBJ1-2,NA,TRBV14
TGTGCCAGCAGTTTAACAGGGGGCAATCAGCCCCAGCATTTT,CASSLTGGNQPQHF,NA,TRBJ1-5,TRBD1,TRBV6-5